These T cell receptor beta chains were read from a single sample in a study of post-analysis software for immune sequencing data. TCRdb redid the calling of the PCR reads with MiXCR, one entry per CDR3 protein. This sample has roughly 540,000 distinct CDR3 sequences, with around a third found just once. Sequencing used blood. These receptors were collected from a girl aged 2-17 years with multiple sclerosis. Each CDR3 is given with its conserved first and last residue. D genes are given only for firm matches. Part of the rows lack a size; the others show once, few, many or a class for expanded clones.

CDR3nt	CDR3aa	v_gene	j_gene	d_gene	abundance
TGCAGTGCTAGAGATTATCGGGGTCTCGTGGACACTGAAGCTTTCTTT	CSARDYRGLVDTEAFF	TRBV20-1	TRBJ1-1	.	few
TGTGCCCGAGGAGACAGTTCCTACGAGCAGTACTTC	CARGDSSYEQYF	TRBV7-2	TRBJ2-7	.	.
TGTGCCAGCAGCGAAAAGGGACAGGGGAAGGGGGACTATGGCTACACCTTC	CASSEKGQGKGDYGYTF	TRBV6-1	TRBJ1-2	TRBD1	.
TGCGCCAGCAGCTTCCAATCCCGCTCAGATACGCAGTATTTT	CASSFQSRSDTQYF	TRBV5-1	TRBJ2-3	.	.
TGTGCCAGCAGTCCGCTACAGGGATTACGCTCCTACGAGCAGTACTTC	CASSPLQGLRSYEQYF	TRBV6-5	TRBJ2-7	.	.
TGCAGTGGTCGACCGATGCGGGTAGGGACTGAAGCTTTCTTT	CSGRPMRVGTEAFF	TRBV20-1	TRBJ1-1	.	.
TGTGCCAGCAGCGTCGACGGCACAGATACGCAGTATTTT	CASSVDGTDTQYF	TRBV14	TRBJ2-3	.	few
TGTGCCAGCAGTTTAGTGAGTACGAACACTGAAGCTTTCTTT	CASSLVSTNTEAFF	TRBV12-3/TRBV12-4	TRBJ1-1	.	few
TGCAGTGCTAGGGCCCCAGGGAGAACGAATCAGCCCCAGCATTTT	CSARAPGRTNQPQHF	TRBV20-1	TRBJ1-5	.	few
TGCGCCAGCAGCCAAGGTGGACTAGCGGGAGCCTCGAGCTCCTACAATGAGCAGTTCTTC	CASSQGGLAGASSSYNEQFF	TRBV4-1	TRBJ2-1	TRBD2	.
TGTGCCAGCAGTGAGAACCCCCGTGGGGGGCTCGAGGGGAACACTGAAGCTTTCTTT	CASSENPRGGLEGNTEAFF	TRBV2	TRBJ1-1	.	.
TGTGCCAGCAGTTACTCGAGTAGCCAGGGTTCAGGGGCCAACGTCCTGACTTTC	CASSYSSSQGSGANVLTF	TRBV6-5	TRBJ2-6	.	.
TGCAGTGCTTCGACAGGGGGCGGCTACACCTTC	CSASTGGGYTF	TRBV20-1	TRBJ1-2	TRBD1	few
TGCGCCAGCAGGAACCTAGGCGGCGGGGAGCTGTTTTTT	CASRNLGGGELFF	TRBV5-1	TRBJ2-2	.	.
TGCAGTGCTAGTTATCGGACAGGGCTAAATCAGCCCCAGCATTTT	CSASYRTGLNQPQHF	TRBV20-1	TRBJ1-5	TRBD1	.
TGTGCCAGCAGTCAGATACAGGGTCAAAGCAATCAGCCCCAGCATTTT	CASSQIQGQSNQPQHF	TRBV12-3/TRBV12-4	TRBJ1-5	.	.
TGTGCCAGCAGTCCCAGCCGCCTATTAGGAGAGACCCAGTACTTC	CASSPSRLLGETQYF	TRBV27	TRBJ2-5	.	.
TGTGTCAGCAGTTACTCGACTAATGGGTTCCGGGAAAAACTGTTTTTT	CVSSYSTNGFREKLFF	TRBV6-6	TRBJ1-4	.	.
TGTGCCAGCACCAACGAGATTCGGAGAGGGACAGGTAGAGAAAAACTGTTTTTT	CASTNEIRRGTGREKLFF	TRBV12-3/TRBV12-4	TRBJ1-4	TRBD1	.
TGCGCCAGCAAGGCGGGGACAGGAGAAGAGACCCAGTACTTC	CASKAGTGEETQYF	TRBV5-1	TRBJ2-5	TRBD1	.
TGTGCCATCAGCCATGGGACAGGGGGGGATAGCAATCAGCCCCAGCATTTT	CAISHGTGGDSNQPQHF	TRBV10-3	TRBJ1-5	TRBD1	.
TGTGCCAGCAGCCAACAACTTTCACGGGCTTTGAACACTGAAGCTTTCTTT	CASSQQLSRALNTEAFF	TRBV3-1	TRBJ1-1	.	.
TGTGCCGGCAGCTACCACAAGAACACTGAAGCTTTCTTT	CAGSYHKNTEAFF	TRBV11-2	TRBJ1-1	.	.
TGTGCCAGCAGCTTAGAAGCCACAGGGCCAGATACGCAGTATTTT	CASSLEATGPDTQYF	TRBV7-6	TRBJ2-3	.	.
TGCAGTGCTAGAGGCCGCGCAGGGACGAACTCACCCCTCCACTTT	CSARGRAGTNSPLHF	TRBV20-1	TRBJ1-6	.	.
TGTGCCAGCAGTTCTCACGCCGGGACAGGGATCTGGCCGTACTACACCTTC	CASSSHAGTGIWPYYTF	TRBV6-6	TRBJ1-2	TRBD1	few
TGTGCCAGCAGCTCCCCTAGCGGCGGATACAATGAGCAGTTCTTC	CASSSPSGGYNEQFF	TRBV28	TRBJ2-1	TRBD2	many
TGTGCCAGCAGCACGCCGGGACAGGGGTTTTATGAGCAGTTCTTC	CASSTPGQGFYEQFF	TRBV7-9	TRBJ2-1	TRBD1	few
TGTGCCAGCAGCTCGCATGAGGGCAACACTGAAGCTTTCTTT	CASSSHEGNTEAFF	TRBV13	TRBJ1-1	.	.
TGTGCCAGCAGCGTTGGGGGACAGTCACCCAACCAAGAGACCCAGTACTTC	CASSVGGQSPNQETQYF	TRBV9	TRBJ2-5	TRBD1	.
TGCAGTGCCAGCGTTGGTGGCGGGGGGACTAGCACAGATACGCAGTATTTT	CSASVGGGGTSTDTQYF	TRBV20-1	TRBJ2-3	TRBD2	.
TGTGCCAGCAGCTTAGGACAATGGTCCTACAATGAGCAGTTCTTC	CASSLGQWSYNEQFF	TRBV11-2	TRBJ2-1	.	.
TGTGCCAACAAGACCGGGGCAGGGGGCTTTTACTATGGCTACACCTTC	CANKTGAGGFYYGYTF	TRBV6-4	TRBJ1-2	TRBD1	.
TGTGCCAGCAGCCAAGACTTACAAGGTAATCAGCCCCAGCATTTT	CASSQDLQGNQPQHF	TRBV4-2	TRBJ1-5	.	once
TGTGCCAGCAGCCCTCTAGCGGGGGCTGGCCATGAGCAGTTCTTC	CASSPLAGAGHEQFF	TRBV3-1	TRBJ2-1	TRBD2	.
TGTGCCAGCAGCCCACAGGGGCAGAACACTGAAGCTTTCTTT	CASSPQGQNTEAFF	TRBV7-2	TRBJ1-1	TRBD1	.
TGTGCCAGCAGCTGGCTTAGCGAGGCCGGGGAGCTGTTTTTT	CASSWLSEAGELFF	TRBV5-5	TRBJ2-2	.	.
TGTGCCACCAGCAGAGATGCGCCGGCGGGGCTTCGGGGCTATGGCTACACCTTC	CATSRDAPAGLRGYGYTF	TRBV15	TRBJ1-2	.	few
TGTGCCAGCAGTTTCTCTATTGGGACTAGCTCCTACAATGAGCAGTTCTTC	CASSFSIGTSSYNEQFF	TRBV27	TRBJ2-1	TRBD2	.
TGCGCCAGCAGCTTGGATAATCGGGGCACAGATACGCAGTATTTT	CASSLDNRGTDTQYF	TRBV5-1	TRBJ2-3	.	.
TGCAGCGTTGTCGAGGGGAACTACGAGCAGTACTTC	CSVVEGNYEQYF	TRBV29-1	TRBJ2-7	.	.
TGCAGTGAAAACAGGAGAGCCTACGAGCAGTACTTC	CSENRRAYEQYF	TRBV20-1	TRBJ2-7	.	few
TGTGCCAGCAGTCCCCATGTTTCTCTTAACTATGAGCAGTTCTTC	CASSPHVSLNYEQFF	TRBV27	TRBJ2-1	.	few
TGCAGCGCAAATAGTATCGGCACAGATACGCAGTATTTT	CSANSIGTDTQYF	TRBV29-1	TRBJ2-3	.	many
TGTGCCAGCAGCCAGAGGATGAACAATCAGCCCCAGCATTTT	CASSQRMNNQPQHF	TRBV3-1	TRBJ1-5	.	.
TGCAGCGTCGCAGGGCTGGCGGACACTGAAGCTTTCTTT	CSVAGLADTEAFF	TRBV29-1	TRBJ1-1	.	.
TGCGCCAGCAGCTTAATAGGACGGTACCAAGAGACCCAGTACTTC	CASSLIGRYQETQYF	TRBV5-1	TRBJ2-5	.	.
TGCAGTGCTAAGGGTTCGGGGCAGGTGGGAGATACGCAGTATTTT	CSAKGSGQVGDTQYF	TRBV20-1	TRBJ2-3	.	few
TGTGCCAGCAGTTACCGGGAGGGCGGTGAGCAGTTCTTC	CASSYREGGEQFF	TRBV6-6	TRBJ2-1	TRBD2	.
TGTGCCAGCAGTCTTCGGACAGGGGGGGCCGCAAGCACTGAAGCTTTCTTT	CASSLRTGGAASTEAFF	TRBV12-3/TRBV12-4	TRBJ1-1	TRBD1	.
TGTGCCAGCAGTGGACTGGGAAATTCACCCCTCCACTTT	CASSGLGNSPLHF	TRBV12-3/TRBV12-4	TRBJ1-6	.	.
TGTGCCAGCAGCTCAGGAGGGACCGGGACAGGGGCATTCGAGCAGTACTTC	CASSSGGTGTGAFEQYF	TRBV11-2	TRBJ2-7	TRBD1	.
TGCGCCAGCAGCTTAACGTCGCGAGCAACGGGTGAAAAACTGTTTTTT	CASSLTSRATGEKLFF	TRBV5-1	TRBJ1-4	.	few
TGCAGCCCCTCCCTGGGGGCGGCTAATGAAAAACGGTTTTTT	CSPSLGAANEKRFF	TRBV20-1	TRBJ1-4	.	once